Listed below are T cell receptor beta chains from one sample, sequenced in a study of molecular identifiers for immune sequencing clone quantification. TCRdb re-called the PCR reads through MiXCR, storing one row per CDR3 protein. The table has over 85,000 distinct CDR3 sequences, around 30% seen once; the top ten hold approximately 10%. The sample was naive CD8+ T cells from blood, with Jurkat cell RNA spiked in. The origin of the receptors is a human donor in good health. Some libraries in this study had Jurkat cell RNA spiked in. CDR3s include the opening cysteine and the closing phenylalanine or tryptophan. D genes are given only for firm matches. Clone size is given for some rows only: seen once, a few or many times, or a class if the clone is expanded.

clone_size d_call j_call v_call cdr3_nt cdr3_aa
. . TRBJ1-1 TRBV19 TGTGCCAGTAGTGGGCAGGTGTTTGTGAACACTGAAGTTTTCTTT CASSGQVFVNTEVFF
many . TRBJ2-3 TRBV20-1 TGCAGTGCTAGAGATCGCAGAGGGGCCACAGATACGCAGTATTTT CSARDRRGATDTQYF
few TRBD2 TRBJ2-1 TRBV7-6 TGTGCCAGCAGCTTAGCGGGAGGGGATAATGAGCAGTTCTTC CASSLAGGDNEQFF
many . TRBJ1-3 TRBV7-3 TGTGCCAGCAGCCCAACGGGAGGAAAACTTCTATATTTT CASSPTGGKLLYF
. . TRBJ1-1 TRBV20-1 TGCAGTGCTAGAGATGACCCGGGCCTCCTAGGGACTGAAGCTTTCTTT CSARDDPGLLGTEAFF
many . TRBJ1-5 TRBV7-9 TGTGCCAGCAGCCTTAATAGCAATCAGCCCCAGCATTTT CASSLNSNQPQHF
many TRBD2 TRBJ2-5 TRBV7-2 TGTGCCAGCAGCTCCCCCGGGACTAGTACCCCGCCTTGGACCCAGTACTTC CASSSPGTSTPPWTQYF
many TRBD1 TRBJ1-5 TRBV7-2 TGTGCCAGCAGCTTAGCGGGACAGGGGATCCAGCCCCAGCATTTT CASSLAGQGIQPQHF
few . TRBJ2-3 TRBV12-3/TRBV12-4 TGTGCCAGTTCAGTAGGGGGGGCGGCAGATACGCAGTATTTT CASSVGGAADTQYF
few . TRBJ2-3 TRBV7-8 TGTGCCAGCAGCTTAGTCGGAGGCTCTAGCACAGATACGCAGTATTTT CASSLVGGSSTDTQYF
. . TRBJ2-7 TRBV9 TGTGCCAGCAGCGTAGCAATTGGCCCTACCTACGAGCAGTACTTC CASSVAIGPTYEQYF
few . TRBJ2-1 TRBV7-6 TGTGCCAGCAGCTCCCTAGACAATGAGCAGTTCTTC CASSSLDNEQFF
. TRBD2 TRBJ2-5 TRBV6-5 TGTGCCAGCAGTTCGGGGGGGCTCATCCAAGAGACCCAGTACTTC CASSSGGLIQETQYF
many TRBD1 TRBJ2-5 TRBV7-2 TGTGCCAGCAGCCTGACAGGGGGAGGAGAGACCCAGTACTTC CASSLTGGGETQYF
. . TRBJ1-6 TRBV28 TGTGCCAGCAGTTTCCCCCAGCGCAATAATTCACCCCTCCACTTT CASSFPQRNNSPLHF
. TRBD1 TRBJ2-5 TRBV4-3 TGCGCCGGCAGCCAACTTATTCCGGGACAGGGGAGGAGAGAGACCCAGAACTTC CAGSQLIPGQGRRETQNF
. TRBD2 TRBJ2-1 TRBV7-2 TGTGCCAGCAGCACCCTAGCGGGAAACAATGAGCAGTTCTTC CASSTLAGNNEQFF
. . TRBJ2-1 TRBV24-1 TGTGCCACCAGTGATTTTAATGGGGCAGGTGAGCAGTTCTTC CATSDFNGAGEQFF
. . TRBJ2-3 TRBV5-4 TGTGCCAGCAGCTCAGCGGGAGATACGCAGTATTTT CASSSAGDTQYF
. . TRBJ2-3 TRBV15 TGTGCCACCAGCAGATTGGAGGATACGCAGTATTTT CATSRLEDTQYF
few . TRBJ2-3 TRBV10-1 TGCGCCAGCAGTGAGGCGAAGTTGGCAGATACGCAGTATTTT CASSEAKLADTQYF
many . TRBJ1-1 TRBV6-5 TGTGCCAGCAGTTACTCCCGGGATTTGAACACTGAAGCTTTCTTT CASSYSRDLNTEAFF
few . TRBJ1-4 TRBV12-3/TRBV12-4 TGTGCCAGCACCTATACCCATGAAAAACTGTTTTTT CASTYTHEKLFF
. TRBD1 TRBJ2-7 TRBV7-2 TGTGCCAGCAGCCTACGGGACAGGGCGTTGCATGGGCTCGGCGAGCAGTACTTC CASSLRDRALHGLGEQYF
. . TRBJ2-2 TRBV9 TGTGCCAGCAGCGCCCCCCCCGGGGAGCTGTTTTTT CASSAPPGELFF
. . TRBJ1-5 TRBV5-6 TGTGCCAGCAGCTTGTCCCATATGGATCAGCCCCAGCATTTT CASSLSHMDQPQHF
. . TRBJ2-3 TRBV10-3 TGTGCCACCCAGCGTGGGGCAGGGGGCACAGATACGCAGTATTTT CATQRGAGGTDTQYF
few . TRBJ2-3 TRBV11-2 TGTGCCAGCAGCCACCCAGTCCTGGGATTCAGCACAGATACGCAGTATTTT CASSHPVLGFSTDTQYF
. . TRBJ1-6 TRBV6-6 TGTGCCAGCGGGCATTCACCCCTCCACTTT CASGHSPLHF
few . TRBJ2-7 TRBV20-1 TGCAGTGCTAGAGGGACGGGACCCTACGAGCAGTACTTC CSARGTGPYEQYF
. TRBD2 TRBJ2-3 TRBV4-1 TGCGCCAGCAGCCAAGAACGGGAGGGGGCAGATACGCAGTATTTT CASSQEREGADTQYF
. TRBD1 TRBJ2-1 TRBV5-4 TGTGCCAGCAGCAGGAGCGGGACAGGGAGCTACAATGAGCAGTTCTTC CASSRSGTGSYNEQFF
many TRBD2 TRBJ2-1 TRBV7-6 TGTGCCAGCAGCAAATCTAGCGGGAGTACCAATGAGCAGTTCTTC CASSKSSGSTNEQFF
. . TRBJ2-6 TRBV6-5 TGTGCCAGCATCTCTACAATCTCTGGGGCCAACGTCCTGACTTTC CASISTISGANVLTF
few . TRBJ2-7 TRBV3-1 TGTGCCAGCAGCCAAGTGTCCAGCCTACCTCGGGACGAGCAGTACTTC CASSQVSSLPRDEQYF
. . TRBJ2-5 TRBV4-2 TGTGCCAGCAGCCAAGACGAGAGCCAGGAGACCCAGTACTTC CASSQDESQETQYF
few . TRBJ2-5 TRBV5-4 TGTGCCAGCAGCCCACTGGACTCGCAAGAGACCCAGTACTTC CASSPLDSQETQYF
. TRBD2 TRBJ2-5 TRBV15 TGTGCCACCAGCAGAAAAGGACTAGCGGGAGAGACCCAGTACTTC CATSRKGLAGETQYF
. . TRBJ2-3 TRBV2 TGTGCCAGCACTGGAAGCACAGAAACGCAGTATTTT CASTGSTETQYF
. . TRBJ2-1 TRBV5-1 TGCGCCAGCAGCTTGGAGCCCAGCTCCTACAATGAGCAGTTCTTC CASSLEPSSYNEQFF
. TRBD1 TRBJ2-2 TRBV7-6 TGTGCCGGACAGGAGAACACCGGGGAGCTGTGTTTT CAGQENTGELCF
few TRBD1 TRBJ2-7 TRBV28 TGTGCCAGCAGTCCAGGGACAGGTGGAGCCTACGAGCAGTACTTC CASSPGTGGAYEQYF
many . TRBJ1-2 TRBV14 TGTGCCAGCAGCCAAGGTGGCTACACCTTC CASSQGGYTF
many TRBD1 TRBJ2-1 TRBV29-1 TGCAGCGTTGAAGGACAGGGAAGCTCCTACAATGAGCAGTTCTTC CSVEGQGSSYNEQFF
. TRBD1 TRBJ1-2 TRBV2 TGTGCCAGAGACAGGGACAGTAACTATGGCTACACCTTC CARDRDSNYGYTF
once . TRBJ1-4 TRBV11-1 TGTGCCAGCAGCTTTAACCGGGAGGCAACTAATGATAAACTGTTTTTT CASSFNREATNDKLFF
. . TRBJ1-5 TRBV20-1 TGCAGTGCTAGAGATTATGGAGGGATCGGCCAGCCCCAGCATTTT CSARDYGGIGQPQHF
many TRBD1 TRBJ1-1 TRBV28 TGTGCCAGCACCCCCGGACAGGGGAAGAACACTGAAGCTTTCTTT CASTPGQGKNTEAFF
. . TRBJ2-7 TRBV27 TGTGCCAGCAGATTATACAGGGAGGGCATCGAGCAGTACTTC CASRLYREGIEQYF
. . TRBJ2-7 TRBV10-3 TGTGCCATCAGTCCGGCAGGGGTTCGAGGCCGGAATGACGAGTACTTC CAISPAGVRGRNDEYF
. TRBD2 TRBJ2-2 TRBV20-1 TGCAGTGCTAGAGATCCGACTAGCGGGAGGGCCCGAACCGGGGAGCTGTTTTTT CSARDPTSGRARTGELFF
. . TRBJ2-7 TRBV5-6 TGTGCCAGCAGCGCCCTAACAACCCTGACACCCTACGAGCAGTACTTC CASSALTTLTPYEQYF
once TRBD2 TRBJ2-5 TRBV9 TGTGCCAGCAGCGTTGGGACTAGCGGGAGTCTGCAAGAGACCCAGTACTTC CASSVGTSGSLQETQYF